This section outlines one TCR beta chain sequence together with its context. Antigen specificity is unknown. This sample was included in a study of blood T cells in healthy people across ages. Study results and limitations: Naive T cell percentage and TCR beta diversity correlated strongly.

PBMCs, at least 6.5 million per sample, were isolated. CDR1 is SGHVS and CDR2 is FNYEAQ in the germline V gene. This CDR3 has 15 residues. PCR was performed a second time for about 6 to 12 cycles using a sample-barcoded 5' primer and a J-beta primer mix. Via MiXCR, TCRdb re-called the 5' RACE reads, giving one row per CDR3 protein. The data contain 650,000 to 1,000,000 distinct CDR3 sequences, about 42% of them singletons. The receptor comes from an elderly man in good health. The V call is TRBV7-6, the J call TRBJ2-4; 12 positions agree with TRBD1. The closer fit of TRBJ2-7 to the DNA end suggests the J call may be wrong. Sequencing input: blood. In nucleotides, the CDR3 is TGTGCCAGCAGCTCGGGGACAGGGGGCTCCCTCGAGCAGTACTTC. Protein sequence: CASSSGTGGSLEQYF.